Below, 10 T cell receptor beta chains from the same sample are listed, as sequenced in a study of T-cell memory formation after mild COVID-19. Each CDR3 protein is one row after TCRdb ran MiXCR on the 5' RACE reads. Among some 64,000 distinct CDR3 sequences listed, about a tenth were seen once. The sample taken for sequencing was PBMCs or a T cell subset sorted from them (not recorded which). The receptors come from a man aged 18-30 years who had mild COVID-19 (a few samples of this study predate the infection). Cell type and time point are not known.

This chain connects TRBV12-3 or TRBV12-4 to TRBJ2-3; TRBD2 matches 12 bases. J was trimmed by 6 bases and V by 5 bases; bases with no gene match: 12. The CDR3 runs 17 residues. CDR3 DNA sequence: TGTGCCAGCAGTCTAACGCCGGGACTAGCGGGTGGGGATACGCAGTATTTT. Protein product: CASSLTPGLAGGDTQYF.

This clonotype was seen many times. This chain uses TRBV5-1 with TRBJ2-6; D ambiguous. This CDR3 has 16 residues. V was cut by 0 bases and J by 1 base, with 8 bases left in between. The germline V gene encodes CDR1 SGHRS and CDR2 YFSETQ. In nucleotides, the CDR3 is TGCGCCAGCAGCTTGGCCAGCAATTCTGGGGCCAACGTCCTGACTTTC. Translating gives CASSLASNSGANVLTF.

The table lists this clonotype with many counts. This chain's CDR3 is CASTGRSLRGIIRNEQYF. In nucleotides, the CDR3 is TGCGCCAGCACTGGCCGATCCCTCCGGGGGATCATTCGAAACGAGCAGTACTTC. J is TRBJ2-7 and V is TRBV10-2; D is possibly TRBD2 (6 bases). Deletions cut 7 bases from V and 5 bases from J, with 30 bases between. The germline CDR1 and CDR2 sequences are WSHSY and SAAADI. The CDR3 is 18 residues long.

There are many counts of this clonotype. The rearrangement links TRBV7-2 to TRBJ2-1; 9 bases agree with TRBD2. Looked up from germline, CDR1 is SGHTA and CDR2 is FQGNSA. This CDR3 is built from 16 residues. Trimming took 3 bases from V and 0 from J; bases not matched to a gene: 3. CDR3 DNA sequence: TGTGCCAGCAGCTTCGTAGCGGGGGACTCCTACAATGAGCAGTTCTTC. This gives the protein CASSFVAGDSYNEQFF.

This clonotype was picked up a small number of times. The chain joins TRBV5-1 to TRBJ2-3; D perhaps matches TRBD2 (6 bases). CDR3 length equals 16 residues. Per the germline V gene, CDR1 is SGHRS and CDR2 is YFSETQ. The V end was cut by 4 bases, the J end by 3 bases, with 18 bases between. The CDR3 DNA reads as TGCGCCAGCAGCCGGATAACGGCGGGAAGGACAGATACGCAGTATTTT. Translation gives CASSRITAGRTDTQYF.

This clonotype was picked up a small number of times. The CDR3 region has the DNA TGTGCCAGCGGGACAGGGGCGTACGAGCAGTACGTC. It specifies CASGTGAYEQYV. This chain connects TRBV28 to TRBJ2-7; 10 nucleotides agree with TRBD1. The junction had 2 bases not matched to a gene; V was cut back by 8 bases and J by 4 bases. CDR3 length: 12 amino acids. Germline V gene data show CDR1 as MDHEN and CDR2 as SYDVKM.

The genes are TRBV2 and TRBJ1-6; D is uncertain. Germline V gene sequence: CDR1 SNHLY, CDR2 FYNNEI. Trimming left V 7 bases short and J 6 bases short, with 13 bases between. The CDR3 has 14 amino acids. The CDR3 nucleotides are TGTGCCAGCAAGGAGGAGGGAACTAATTCACCCCTCCACTTT. Amino acids: CASKEEGTNSPLHF.

J is TRBJ2-1 and V is TRBV5-4, with D hard to call. This CDR3 spans 13 amino acids. Germline CDR1 reads SGHNT; CDR2 reads YYREEE (reference sequence). Trimming took 4 bases from V and 10 from J, leaving 15 bases between them. The CDR3 DNA follows: TGTGCCAGCAGCCGCACCCGGGTTGTCGAGCAGTTCTTC. This codes for CASSRTRVVEQFF.

There are a few counts of this clonotype. The chain employs TRBV11-2 and TRBJ1-2; D call uncertain. The V gene lost 5 bases and the J gene lost 7 bases, with 8 bases spanning the gap. This CDR3 has 11 amino acids. From germline, CDR1 is SGHAT and CDR2 FQNNGV. CDR3 DNA: TGTGCCAGCAGCCTAGGGTTTGGCTACACCTTC. This gives the protein CASSLGFGYTF.

The sample holds a few counts of this clonotype. The V and J genes are TRBV28 and TRBJ2-4; D possibly uses TRBD1 or TRBD2 (5 bases each). CDR1 MDHEN and CDR2 SYDVKM come from the germline V gene. V lost 5 bases to trimming and J lost 7 bases, with 18 bases between them. The CDR3 length is 15 residues. CDR3 nucleotide sequence: TGTGCCAGCAGTCCCGGGACCCCAACTATTAACATTCAGTACTTC. Amino acids: CASSPGTPTINIQYF.